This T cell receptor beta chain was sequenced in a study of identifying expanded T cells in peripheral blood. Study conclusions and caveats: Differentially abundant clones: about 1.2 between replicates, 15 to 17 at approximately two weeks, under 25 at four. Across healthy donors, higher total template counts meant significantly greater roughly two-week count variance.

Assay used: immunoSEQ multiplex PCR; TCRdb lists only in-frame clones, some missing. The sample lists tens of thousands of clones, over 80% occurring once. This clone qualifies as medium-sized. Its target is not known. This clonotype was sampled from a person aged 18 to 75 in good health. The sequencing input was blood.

This chain's CDR3 is CASSLEASGRAYNEQFF. In DNA, the CDR3 is TGCGCCAGCAGCTTGGAGGCTAGCGGGAGGGCCTACAATGAGCAGTTCTTC. V usage is TRBV5-1 and J usage is TRBJ2-1; the match to TRBD2 covers 12 bases. The J segment lost 2 bases and the V segment lost 0 bases, leaving 3 bases of the junction unmatched. CDR1 and CDR2 (germline): SGHRS, YFSETQ. CDR3 length: 17 residues.